This TCR beta chain was captured by sequencing in a study of T cell repertoires in cytomegalovirus infection. The CDR3 covers 14 residues. Germline V gives CDR1 SQVTM, CDR2 ANQGSEA. J was trimmed by 13 bases and V by 6 bases; bases with no gene match: 15. TCRdb redid the calling of the reads with MiXCR, one entry per CDR3 protein. The repertoire has around 94,000 distinct CDR3 sequences, 16% of them found once; the top ten carry roughly 8%. Sequenced input: PBMCs. This TCR derives from a human donor in good health (CMV status not recorded). Some clones in this sample may be carry-over from other donors' samples. The chain carries TRBV29-1 and TRBJ1-6; TRBD1 agrees at 7 bases. CDR3 residues: CSVRTGGRFGPLHF. The DNA of the CDR3 is TGCAGCGTCAGGACAGGTGGGCGTTTCGGGCCCCTCCACTTT.